This T cell receptor beta chain was sequenced in a study of shared clonotypes between healthy human individuals. Study-level points and caveats: Shared clonotypes: about 4.6% naive CD4, around 3.4% naive CD8, about 2.2% memory CD4, 0.4% memory CD8. Only blood was sampled; tissue repertoires likely differ.

On this clone: The antigen is unknown.

There were no recent acute infections or vaccinations among the donors, who were healthy HIV-negative adults. Clones were read by immunoSEQ multiplex PCR, and TCRdb kept only the in-frame ones, dropping some. The table shows roughly 320,000 clones, with more than 75% occurring only once. The sample was memory CD8+ T cells sorted from blood. Documented subset: CD45RO+ cells pooled with CCR7-negative TemRA cells. The receptor was derived from a man aged 18 to 29 in good health.

CDR3 loop: CASSLGGTGGMAEAFF. The CDR3, as DNA: TGTGCCAGCAGCTTGGGCGGGACAGGCGGAATGGCTGAAGCTTTCTTT. V usage is TRBV5-6 and J usage is TRBJ1-1; TRBD1 agrees at 8 bases. This CDR3 region has 16 residues. CDR1 is SGHDT, CDR2 YYEEEE, per germline. The trim removed 0 bases at V and 6 bases at J, leaving 10 bases unmatched.